The entry below describes one T cell receptor beta chain. This entry belongs to a study of T cell clones after liver transplantation. Study information: At least one year of complete immunosuppression withdrawal without enzymes over twice normal defined tolerance.

TCRdb's table, derived via immunoSEQ multiplex PCR, lists solely in-frame clones and lacks some. The data show roughly 19,000 clones, about four fifths seen once. The CDR3 sequence is 15 residues long. Trimming took 5 bases from V and 3 from J, leaving 14 bases between them. Germline CDR1 SGHVS, CDR2 FQNEAQ. This specimen consisted of CD8+ T cells from blood, obtained roughly 55 months after liver transplant. J is TRBJ1-3 and V is TRBV7-8; D might be TRBD1 (5 bases). This receptor was identified in a human patient who received a liver transplant. Part of the T cells may come from the graft donor. The CDR3 here is CASSAGSLGGNTIYF. For the CDR3, the DNA is TGTGCCAGCAGCGCAGGGAGTTTAGGTGGAAACACCATATATTTT.